The T cell receptor (beta chain) under discussion was sequenced for a study of shared clonotypes between healthy human individuals. Unmatched junction bases numbered 11, after V lost 7 bases and J lost 5 bases. The CDR3 is made up of 15 amino acids. The germline CDR1 and CDR2 sequences are SGHTA and FQGNSA. Study results and limitations: The sole specimen, blood, was sampled, and tissue repertoires likely differ. As a rule, naive subsets had a larger estimated richness than memory subsets.

A note on this clone: Antigen specificity is unknown.

The method was immunoSEQ multiplex PCR; TCRdb's version includes in-frame clones alone and lacks a portion of them. This sample has around 700,000 clones; less than 85% occur once, and the top ten carry over 1.5%. The chain joins TRBV7-2 to TRBJ2-1; 7 bases line up with TRBD2. The source material was memory CD4+ T cells sorted from blood. Regarding subset: CD45RA-negative fraction. This sequence originates from a woman aged 25 to 45 in good health. This CDR3 reads CASTAWWEGHNEQFF. The CDR3 DNA sequence: TGTGCCAGCACTGCTTGGTGGGAGGGCCACAATGAGCAGTTCTTC. The entire variable domain, with the rest obtained from reference TRBV7-2 and TRBJ2-1, is as follows: GAGVSQSPSNKVTEKGKDVELRCDPISGHTALYWYRQSLGQGLEFLIYFQGNSAPDKSGLPSDRFSAERTGGSVSTLTIQRTQQEDSAVYLCASTAWWEGHNEQFFGPGTRLTVL.